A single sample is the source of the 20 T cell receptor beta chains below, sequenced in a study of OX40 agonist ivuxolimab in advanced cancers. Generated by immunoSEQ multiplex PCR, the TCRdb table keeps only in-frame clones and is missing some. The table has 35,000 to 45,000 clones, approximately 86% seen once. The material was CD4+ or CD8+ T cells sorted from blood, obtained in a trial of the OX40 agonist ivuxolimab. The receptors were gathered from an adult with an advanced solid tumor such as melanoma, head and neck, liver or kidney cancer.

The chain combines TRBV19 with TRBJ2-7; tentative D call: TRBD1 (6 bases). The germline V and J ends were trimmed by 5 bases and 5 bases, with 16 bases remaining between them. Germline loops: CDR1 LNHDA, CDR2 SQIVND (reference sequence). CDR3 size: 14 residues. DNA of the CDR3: TGTGCCAGTAGTTCATCTGACAGGTTGGACGAGCAGTACTTC. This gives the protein CASSSSDRLDEQYF.

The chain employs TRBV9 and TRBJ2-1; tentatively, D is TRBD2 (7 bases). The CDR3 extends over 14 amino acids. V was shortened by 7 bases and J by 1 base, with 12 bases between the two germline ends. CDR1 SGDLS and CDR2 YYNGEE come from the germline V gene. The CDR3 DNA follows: TGTGCCAGCGGGGGGGCTTGGTCCTACAATGAGCAGTTCTTC. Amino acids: CASGGAWSYNEQFF.

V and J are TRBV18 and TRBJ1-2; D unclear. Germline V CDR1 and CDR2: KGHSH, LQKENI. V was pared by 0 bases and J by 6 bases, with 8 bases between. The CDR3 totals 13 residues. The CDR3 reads CASSPPVRDGYTF. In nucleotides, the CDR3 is TGTGCCAGCTCACCACCAGTGAGAGATGGCTACACCTTC.

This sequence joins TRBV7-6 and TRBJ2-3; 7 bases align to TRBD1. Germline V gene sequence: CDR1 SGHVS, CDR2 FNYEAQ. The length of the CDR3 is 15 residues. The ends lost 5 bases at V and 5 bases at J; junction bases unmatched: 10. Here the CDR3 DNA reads TGTGCCAGCAGCCAAATGACAGGGTTCAGAGATACGCAGTATTTT. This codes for CASSQMTGFRDTQYF.

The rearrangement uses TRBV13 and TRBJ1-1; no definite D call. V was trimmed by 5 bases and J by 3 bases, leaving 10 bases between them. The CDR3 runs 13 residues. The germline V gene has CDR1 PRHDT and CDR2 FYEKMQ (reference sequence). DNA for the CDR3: TGTGCCAGCAGCCCGGGTGGGGACACTGAAGCTTTCTTT. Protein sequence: CASSPGGDTEAFF.

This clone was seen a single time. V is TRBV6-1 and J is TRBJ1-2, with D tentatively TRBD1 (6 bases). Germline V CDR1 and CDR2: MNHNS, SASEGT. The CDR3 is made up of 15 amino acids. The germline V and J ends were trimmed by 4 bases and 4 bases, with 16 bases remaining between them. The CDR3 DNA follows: TGTGCCAGCAGTGCGAGGGGGGGATCTTTCTATGGCTACACCTTC. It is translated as CASSARGGSFYGYTF.

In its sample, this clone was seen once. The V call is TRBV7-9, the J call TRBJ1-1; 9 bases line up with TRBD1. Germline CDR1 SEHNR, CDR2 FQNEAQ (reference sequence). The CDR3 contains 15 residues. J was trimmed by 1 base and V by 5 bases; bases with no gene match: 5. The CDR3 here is CASSVTGGGNTEAFF. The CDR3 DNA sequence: TGTGCCAGCAGCGTTACAGGGGGCGGGAACACTGAAGCTTTCTTT. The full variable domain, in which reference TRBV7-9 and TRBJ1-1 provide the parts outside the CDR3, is DTGVSQNPRHKITKRGQNVTFRCDPISEHNRLYWYRQTLGQGPEFLTYFQNEAQLEKSRLLSDRFSAERPKGSFSTLEIQRTEQGDSAMYLCASSVTGGGNTEAFFGQGTRLTVV.

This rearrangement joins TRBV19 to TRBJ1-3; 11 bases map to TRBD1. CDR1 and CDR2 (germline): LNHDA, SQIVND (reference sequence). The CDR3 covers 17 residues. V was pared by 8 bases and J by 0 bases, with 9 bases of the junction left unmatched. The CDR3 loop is CASGDRGAEISGNTIYF. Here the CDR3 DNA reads TGTGCCAGTGGGGACAGGGGGGCTGAAATCTCTGGAAACACCATATATTTT.

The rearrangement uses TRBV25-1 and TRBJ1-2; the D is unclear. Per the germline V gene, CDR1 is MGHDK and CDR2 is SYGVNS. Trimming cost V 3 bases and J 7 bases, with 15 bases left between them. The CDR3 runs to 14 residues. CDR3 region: CASSDTSRPFGYTF. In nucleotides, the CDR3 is TGTGCCAGCAGTGATACGTCCAGGCCCTTTGGCTACACCTTC.

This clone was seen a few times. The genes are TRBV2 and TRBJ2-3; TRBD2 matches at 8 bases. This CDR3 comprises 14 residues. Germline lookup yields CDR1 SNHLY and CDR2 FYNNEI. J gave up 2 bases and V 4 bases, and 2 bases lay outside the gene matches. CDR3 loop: CASSAGGPTDTQYF. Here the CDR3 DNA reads TGTGCCAGCAGTGCGGGGGGGCCCACAGATACGCAGTATTTT.

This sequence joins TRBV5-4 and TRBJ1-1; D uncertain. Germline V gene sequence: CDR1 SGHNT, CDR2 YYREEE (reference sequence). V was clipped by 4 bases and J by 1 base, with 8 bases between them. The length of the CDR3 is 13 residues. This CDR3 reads CASSLTRNTEAFF. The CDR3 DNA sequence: TGTGCCAGCAGCCTCACAAGGAACACTGAAGCTTTCTTT.

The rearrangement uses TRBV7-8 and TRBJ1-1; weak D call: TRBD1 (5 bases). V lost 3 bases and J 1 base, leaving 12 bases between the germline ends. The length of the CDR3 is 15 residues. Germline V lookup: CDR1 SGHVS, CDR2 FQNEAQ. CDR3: CASSFQRGQNTEAFF. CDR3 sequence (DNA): TGTGCCAGCAGCTTCCAAAGAGGACAGAACACTGAAGCTTTCTTT.

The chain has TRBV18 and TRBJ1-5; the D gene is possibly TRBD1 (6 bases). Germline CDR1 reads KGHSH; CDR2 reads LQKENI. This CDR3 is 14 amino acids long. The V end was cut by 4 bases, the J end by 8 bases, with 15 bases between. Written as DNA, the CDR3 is TGTGCCAGCTCACAGGGGGGGGGAGTGGAGCCCCAGCATTTT. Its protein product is CASSQGGGVEPQHF.

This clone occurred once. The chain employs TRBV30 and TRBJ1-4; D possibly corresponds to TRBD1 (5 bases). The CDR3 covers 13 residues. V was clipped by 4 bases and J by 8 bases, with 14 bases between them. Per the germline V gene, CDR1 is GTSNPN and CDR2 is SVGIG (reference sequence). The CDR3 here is CAWMGTVGEKLFF. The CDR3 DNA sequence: TGTGCCTGGATGGGGACCGTTGGGGAAAAACTGTTTTTT.

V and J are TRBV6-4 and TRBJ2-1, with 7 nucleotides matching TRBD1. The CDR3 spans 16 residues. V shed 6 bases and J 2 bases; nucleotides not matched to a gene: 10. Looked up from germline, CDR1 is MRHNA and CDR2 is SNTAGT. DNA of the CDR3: TGTGCCAGCAGAACAGGGGCCGACCCTCCCTACAATGAGCAGTTCTTC. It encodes CASRTGADPPYNEQFF.

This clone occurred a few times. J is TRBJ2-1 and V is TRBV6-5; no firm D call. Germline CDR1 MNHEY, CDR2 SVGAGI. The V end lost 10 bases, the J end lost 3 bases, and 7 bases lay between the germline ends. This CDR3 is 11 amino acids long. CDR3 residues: CATVDYNEQFF. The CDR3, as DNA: TGTGCCACAGTGGACTACAATGAGCAGTTCTTC.

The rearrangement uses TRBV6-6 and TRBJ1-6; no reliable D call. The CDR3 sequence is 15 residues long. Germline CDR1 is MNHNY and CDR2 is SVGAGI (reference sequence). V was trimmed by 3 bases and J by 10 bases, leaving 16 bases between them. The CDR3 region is CASSYGSQGISPLHF. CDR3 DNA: TGTGCCAGCAGTTATGGGTCCCAAGGGATCTCACCCCTCCACTTT.

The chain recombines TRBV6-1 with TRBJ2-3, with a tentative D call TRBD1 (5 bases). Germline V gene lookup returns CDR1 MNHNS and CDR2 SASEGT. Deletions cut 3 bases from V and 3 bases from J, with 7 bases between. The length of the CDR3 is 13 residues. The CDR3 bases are TGTGCCAGCAGTGACAGGGCAACAGATACGCAGTATTTT. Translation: CASSDRATDTQYF.

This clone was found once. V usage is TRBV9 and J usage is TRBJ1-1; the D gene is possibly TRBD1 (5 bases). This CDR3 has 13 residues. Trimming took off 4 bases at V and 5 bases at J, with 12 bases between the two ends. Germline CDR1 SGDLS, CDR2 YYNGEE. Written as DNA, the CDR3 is TGTGCCAGCAGCAAGGGGATTGGGACTGAAGCTTTCTTT. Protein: CASSKGIGTEAFF. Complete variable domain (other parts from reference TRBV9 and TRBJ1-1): DSGVTQTPKHLITATGQRVTLRCSPRSGDLSVYWYQQSLDQGLQFLIQYYNGEERAKGNILERFSAQQFPDLHSELNLSSLELGDSALYFCASSKGIGTEAFFGQGTRLTVV.

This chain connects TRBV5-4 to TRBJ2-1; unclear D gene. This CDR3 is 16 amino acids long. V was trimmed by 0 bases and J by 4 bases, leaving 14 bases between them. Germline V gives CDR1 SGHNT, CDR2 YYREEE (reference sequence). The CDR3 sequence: CASSLAGSARYNEQFF. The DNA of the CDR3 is TGTGCCAGCAGCTTGGCCGGGTCAGCCCGATACAATGAGCAGTTCTTC. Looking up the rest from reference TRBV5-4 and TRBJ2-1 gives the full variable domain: ETGVTQSPTHLIKTRGQQVTLRCSSQSGHNTVSWYQQALGQGPQFIFQYYREEENGRGNFPPRFSGLQFPNYSSELNVNALELDDSALYLCASSLAGSARYNEQFFGPGTRLTVL.